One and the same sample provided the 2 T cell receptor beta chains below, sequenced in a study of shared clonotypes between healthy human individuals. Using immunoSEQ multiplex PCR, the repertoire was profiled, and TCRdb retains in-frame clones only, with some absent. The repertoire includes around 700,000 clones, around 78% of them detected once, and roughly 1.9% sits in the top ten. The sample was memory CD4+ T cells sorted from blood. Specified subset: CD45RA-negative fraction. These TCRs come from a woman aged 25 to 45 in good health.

CDR3: CASSLERGYEQYF. CDR3 sequence (DNA): TGTGCCAGCAGCTTAGAAAGAGGCTACGAGCAGTACTTC. V is TRBV11-2 and J is TRBJ2-7; D is ambiguous. V was cut by 0 bases and J by 3 bases, with 6 bases left in between. The CDR3 extends over 13 amino acids. The V gene's germline CDR1 is SGHAT and CDR2 FQNNGV.

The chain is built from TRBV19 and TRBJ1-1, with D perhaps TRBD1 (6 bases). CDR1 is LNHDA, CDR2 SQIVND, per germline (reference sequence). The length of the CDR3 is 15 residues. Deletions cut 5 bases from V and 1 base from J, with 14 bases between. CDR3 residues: CASSETGTRNTEAFF. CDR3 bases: TGTGCCAGTAGTGAAACCGGGACAAGGAACACTGAAGCTTTCTTT. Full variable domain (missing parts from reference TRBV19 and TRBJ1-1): DGGITQSPKYLFRKEGQNVTLSCEQNLNHDAMYWYRQDPGQGLRLIYYSQIVNDFQKGDIAEGYSVSREKKESFPLTVTSAQKNPTAFYLCASSETGTRNTEAFFGQGTRLTVV.